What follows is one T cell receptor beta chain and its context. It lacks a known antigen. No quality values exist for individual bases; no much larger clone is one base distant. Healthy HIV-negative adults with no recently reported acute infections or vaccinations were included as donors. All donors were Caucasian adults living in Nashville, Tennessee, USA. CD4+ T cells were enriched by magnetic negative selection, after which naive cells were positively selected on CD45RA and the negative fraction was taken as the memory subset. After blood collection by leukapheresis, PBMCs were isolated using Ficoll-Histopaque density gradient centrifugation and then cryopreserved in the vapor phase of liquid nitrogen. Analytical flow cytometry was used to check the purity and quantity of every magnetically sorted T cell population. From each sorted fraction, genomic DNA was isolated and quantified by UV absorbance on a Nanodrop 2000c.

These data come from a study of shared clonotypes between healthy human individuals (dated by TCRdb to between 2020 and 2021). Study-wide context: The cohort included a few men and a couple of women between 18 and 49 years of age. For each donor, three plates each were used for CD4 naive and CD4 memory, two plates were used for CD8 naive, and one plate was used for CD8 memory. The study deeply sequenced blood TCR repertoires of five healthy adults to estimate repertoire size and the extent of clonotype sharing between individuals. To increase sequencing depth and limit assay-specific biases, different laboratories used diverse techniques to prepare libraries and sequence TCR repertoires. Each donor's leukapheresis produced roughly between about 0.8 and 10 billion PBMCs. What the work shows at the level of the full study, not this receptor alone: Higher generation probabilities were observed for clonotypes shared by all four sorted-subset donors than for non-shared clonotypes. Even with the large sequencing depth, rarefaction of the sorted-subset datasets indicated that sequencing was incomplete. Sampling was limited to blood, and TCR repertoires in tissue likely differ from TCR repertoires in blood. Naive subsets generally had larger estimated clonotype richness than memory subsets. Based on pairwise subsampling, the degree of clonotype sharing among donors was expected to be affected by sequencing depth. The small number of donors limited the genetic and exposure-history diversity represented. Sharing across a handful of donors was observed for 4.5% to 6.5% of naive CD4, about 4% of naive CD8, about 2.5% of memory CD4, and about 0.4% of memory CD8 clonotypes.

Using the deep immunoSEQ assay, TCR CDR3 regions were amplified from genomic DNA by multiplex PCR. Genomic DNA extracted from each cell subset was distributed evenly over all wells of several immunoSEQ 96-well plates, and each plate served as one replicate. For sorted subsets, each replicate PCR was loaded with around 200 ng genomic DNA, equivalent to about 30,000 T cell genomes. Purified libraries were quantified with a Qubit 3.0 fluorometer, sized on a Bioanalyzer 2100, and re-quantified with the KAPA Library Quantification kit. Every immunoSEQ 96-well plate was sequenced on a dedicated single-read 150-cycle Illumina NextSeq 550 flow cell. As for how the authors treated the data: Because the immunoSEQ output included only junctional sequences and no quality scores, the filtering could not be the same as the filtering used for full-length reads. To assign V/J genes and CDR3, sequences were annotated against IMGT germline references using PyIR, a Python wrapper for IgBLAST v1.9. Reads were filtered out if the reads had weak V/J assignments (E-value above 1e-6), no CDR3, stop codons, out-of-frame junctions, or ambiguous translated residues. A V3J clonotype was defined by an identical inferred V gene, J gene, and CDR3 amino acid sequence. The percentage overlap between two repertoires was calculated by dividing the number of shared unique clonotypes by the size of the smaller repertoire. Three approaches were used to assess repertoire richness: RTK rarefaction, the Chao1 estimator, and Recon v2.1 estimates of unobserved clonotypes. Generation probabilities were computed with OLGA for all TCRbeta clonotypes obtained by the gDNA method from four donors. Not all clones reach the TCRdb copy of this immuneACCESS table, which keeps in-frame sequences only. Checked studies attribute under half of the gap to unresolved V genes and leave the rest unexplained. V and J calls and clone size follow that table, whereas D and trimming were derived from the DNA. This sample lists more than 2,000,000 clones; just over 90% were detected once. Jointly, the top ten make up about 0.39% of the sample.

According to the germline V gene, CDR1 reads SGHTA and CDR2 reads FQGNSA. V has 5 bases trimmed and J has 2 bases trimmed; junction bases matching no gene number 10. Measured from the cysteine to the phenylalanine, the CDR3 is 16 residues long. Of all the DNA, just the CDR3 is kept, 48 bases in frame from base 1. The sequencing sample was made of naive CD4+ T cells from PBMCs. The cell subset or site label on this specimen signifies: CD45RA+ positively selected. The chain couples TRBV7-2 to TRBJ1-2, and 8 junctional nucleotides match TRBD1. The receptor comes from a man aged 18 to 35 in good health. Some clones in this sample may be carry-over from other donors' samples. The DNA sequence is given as TGTGCCAGCAGCCCGACAGGGGCCAAAACCAACTATGGCTACACCTTC. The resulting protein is CASSPTGAKTNYGYTF.